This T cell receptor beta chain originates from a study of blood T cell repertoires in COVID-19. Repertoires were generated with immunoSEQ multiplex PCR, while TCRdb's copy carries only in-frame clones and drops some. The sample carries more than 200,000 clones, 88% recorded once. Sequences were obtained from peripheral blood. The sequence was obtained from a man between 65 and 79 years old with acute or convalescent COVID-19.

The CDR3 coding sequence is TGCAGCGTTGCCACAGGGGGAATACAAGAGACCCAGTACTTC. It encodes CSVATGGIQETQYF. The J gene is TRBJ2-5, the V gene TRBV29-1, with 8 bases aligning to TRBD1. CDR3 length: 14 residues. Unmatched junction bases numbered 6, after V lost 4 bases and J lost 2 bases. In germline, CDR1 is SQVTM, CDR2 ANQGSEA. Based on the CDR3 plus reference TRBV29-1 and TRBJ2-5, the full variable domain is SAVISQKPSRDICQRGTSLTIQCQVDSQVTMMFWYRQQPGQSLTLIATANQGSEATYESGFVIDKFPISRPNLTFSTLTVSNMSPEDSSIYLCSVATGGIQETQYFGPGTRLLVL.